The T cell receptor beta chain described here comes from a study of blood T cell repertoires in COVID-19. This CDR3 has 14 amino acids. Germline V gene lookup returns CDR1 SGHRS and CDR2 YFSETQ. V dropped 0 bases and J dropped 7; count of bases not matched to a gene: 7. Measured with immunoSEQ multiplex PCR; TCRdb has only the in-frame clones, and not every one. The sample includes 200,000 to 300,000 clones, about 83% seen only once; the top ten take around 5.2%. Sequenced: peripheral blood. This sequence was found in a human donor in a cohort sampled during active COVID-19. The chain couples TRBV5-1 to TRBJ2-7; 7 positions match TRBD2. CDR3 protein: CASSLDSGSREQYF. In nucleotides, the CDR3 is TGCGCCAGCAGCTTGGATAGCGGGTCGCGGGAGCAGTACTTC.